A selection of T cell receptor beta chains follows, all from one sample in a study of cytomegalovirus exposure and HLA in healthy donors. Here immunoSEQ multiplex PCR was the method, and the copy in TCRdb shows in-frame clones only, minus some. The sample includes some 55,000 clones. Sequenced sample: PBMCs. The receptors shown here come from a woman between 40 and 50 years old in good health and CMV-seronegative. The CDR3 runs from the conserved cysteine through the conserved F or W. A D gene is named only where the DNA matches it firmly.

TRBJ1-1 | TRBV9 | . | TGTGCCAGCAGCGCGGGAGGAGCGAACACTGAAGCTTTCTTT | CASSAGGANTEAFF
TRBJ2-7 | TRBV6-1 | TRBD1 | TGTGCCGGTGACAGGGGCCACGAGCAGTACTTC | CAGDRGHEQYF
TRBJ1-6 | TRBV9 | . | TGTGCCAGCAGCGTCAATTGGGGGCTGGATTCACCCCTCCACTTT | CASSVNWGLDSPLHF
TRBJ1-2 | TRBV10-1 | . | TGCGCCAGCAGTGAAAATCGGAGTAACTATGGCTACACCTTC | CASSENRSNYGYTF
TRBJ1-5 | TRBV25-1 | . | TGTGCCAGCAGTATTAATAGCAATCAGCCCCAGCATTTT | CASSINSNQPQHF
TRBJ1-1 | TRBV28 | TRBD1 | TGTGCCAGCAGTTTGACAGGGCGGCAGACTGAAGCTTTCTTT | CASSLTGRQTEAFF
TRBJ1-1 | TRBV7-2 | . | TGTGCCAGCAGCCCAGCGGGTATTCTGGCTGGGACTGAAGCTTTCTTT | CASSPAGILAGTEAFF
TRBJ2-2 | TRBV18 | TRBD2 | TGTGCCAGCTCACCCCGACTAGCGGGATCATCTTACACCGGGGAGCTGTTTTTT | CASSPRLAGSSYTGELFF
TRBJ1-6 | TRBV7-2 | . | TGTGCCAGCAGCCCTACCGGGACAAAAGGAGCCTATAATTCACCCCTCCACTTT | CASSPTGTKGAYNSPLHF
TRBJ1-2 | TRBV6-5 | . | TGTGCCACGAAGACCCGGGATCTCTATGGCTACACCTTC | CATKTRDLYGYTF
TRBJ1-5 | TRBV7-8 | . | TGTGCCAGCAGCCGATCGAGAGGGAGGCAGCAGCCCCAGCATTTT | CASSRSRGRQQPQHF
TRBJ2-3 | TRBV28 | . | TGTGCCAGCAGTTTAACTGAGCTAAATACGCAGTATTTT | CASSLTELNTQYF
TRBJ1-1 | TRBV28 | . | TGTGCCAGCGAGAACAGGCCCCTGAACACTGAAGCTTTCTTT | CASENRPLNTEAFF
TRBJ1-4 | TRBV30 | TRBD1 | TGTGCCTGGAAGACCCAGGGGGCAGGAGAAAAACTGTTTTTT | CAWKTQGAGEKLFF
TRBJ1-6 | TRBV6-1 | TRBD1 | TGTGCCAGCAGTGTCTTCGGGACAGGGGAGATCTTTTCACCCCTCCACTTT | CASSVFGTGEIFSPLHF
TRBJ1-1 | TRBV29-1 | . | TGCAGCACTGACTACATGGGCTTAGCTTTCTTT | CSTDYMGLAFF
TRBJ1-3 | TRBV9 | . | TGTGCCAGCAGCGATAGGACACTTGGAAACAACATATATTTT | CASSDRTLGNNIYF